This is a list of T cell receptor beta chains from one sample in a study of graft-versus-host responses after intestinal transplantation. Profiling relied on immunoSEQ multiplex PCR, and the TCRdb table lists in-frame clones only, not all of them. This repertoire shows around 96,000 clones, 92% found once; its top ten account for around 0.17%. Their recognized antigens are unknown. The sequencing here drew on unstimulated CD4+ T cells sorted from spleen or lymph node cells, taken before intestinal transplant. These receptors all come from a human donor who received an intestinal transplant. Both conserved end residues are part of each CDR3. The D gene is left open where the match is weak.

TRBJ2-1	TRBD2	TRBV27	CASSPTASGGVNEQFF	TGTGCCAGCAGTCCGACCGCTAGCGGGGGGGTGAATGAGCAGTTCTTC
TRBJ1-1	TRBD1	TRBV25-1	CASRRAGGEGTEAFF	TGTGCCAGCCGCCGGGCAGGGGGCGAGGGCACTGAAGCTTTCTTT
TRBJ2-5	TRBD2	TRBV11-2	CASSTRTSGGETQYF	TGTGCCAGCAGCACCCGGACTAGCGGGGGGGAGACCCAGTACTTC
TRBJ2-6	TRBD1	TRBV18	CASSGQGASNSGANVLTF	TGTGCCAGCTCCGGACAGGGGGCAAGTAACTCTGGGGCCAACGTCCTGACTTTC
TRBJ2-1	TRBD2	TRBV7-2	CASSLGEEKRGAPREQFF	TGTGCCAGCAGCTTAGGGGAGGAGAAGCGGGGGGCCCCTCGGGAGCAGTTCTTC
TRBJ1-1	TRBD1	TRBV2	CASSYRGDTEAFF	TGTGCCAGCAGCTACAGGGGCGACACTGAAGCTTTCTTT
TRBJ1-1	NA	TRBV12-2	CASRSRDRGSAFF	TGTGCAAGTCGATCCCGGGACAGGGGCTCAGCTTTCTTT
TRBJ1-5	TRBD1	TRBV27	CASSLGRGHSNQPQHF	TGTGCCAGCAGTTTGGGCAGGGGGCATAGCAATCAGCCCCAGCATTTT
TRBJ1-1	NA	TRBV12-5	CASGLVPGPNTEAFF	TGTGCTAGTGGTTTGGTACCGGGTCCGAACACTGAAGCTTTCTTT
TRBJ2-7	TRBD1	TRBV7-9	CASSARDSPEQYF	TGTGCCAGCAGCGCCCGGGACAGTCCCGAGCAGTACTTC
TRBJ1-5	TRBD1	TRBV7-8	CASSSDRGNQPQHF	TGTGCCAGCAGCTCAGACAGGGGCAATCAGCCCCAGCATTTT
TRBJ2-5	NA	TRBV4-1	CASSQTGAPSWTETQYF	TGCGCCAGCAGCCAAACGGGAGCCCCTAGTTGGACAGAGACCCAGTACTTC